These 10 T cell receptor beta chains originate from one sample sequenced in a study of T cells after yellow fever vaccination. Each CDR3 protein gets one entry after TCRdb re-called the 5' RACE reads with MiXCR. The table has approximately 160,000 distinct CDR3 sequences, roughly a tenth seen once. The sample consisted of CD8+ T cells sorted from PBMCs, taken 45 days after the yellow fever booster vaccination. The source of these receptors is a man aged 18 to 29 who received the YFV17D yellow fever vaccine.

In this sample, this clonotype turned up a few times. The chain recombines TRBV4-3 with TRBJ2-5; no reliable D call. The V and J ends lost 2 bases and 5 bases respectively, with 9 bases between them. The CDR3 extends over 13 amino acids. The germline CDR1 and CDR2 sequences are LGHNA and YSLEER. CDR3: CASSQKLGETQYF. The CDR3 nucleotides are TGCGCCAGCAGCCAAAAGCTGGGCGAGACCCAGTACTTC.

The CDR3, as DNA: TGTGCCAGCAGCTCCTCAGTTAGGGCAGATACGCAGTATTTT. Its translation is CASSSSVRADTQYF. The chain is built from TRBV7-2 and TRBJ2-3; D is ambiguous. CDR3 length: 14 residues. V lost 4 bases and J lost 4, with 12 bases in between. Germline V gives CDR1 SGHTA, CDR2 FQGNSA.

CDR3 bases: TGTGCCAGCAGCGTTGTGGGAGGGGACACTGAAGCTTTCTTT. It is translated as CASSVVGGDTEAFF. This chain joins TRBV3-1 and TRBJ1-1; D is possibly TRBD1 (5 bases). V was pared by 5 bases and J by 3 bases, with 13 bases between. This CDR3 contains 14 residues. Per germline, CDR1 LGHDT and CDR2 YNNKEL (reference sequence).

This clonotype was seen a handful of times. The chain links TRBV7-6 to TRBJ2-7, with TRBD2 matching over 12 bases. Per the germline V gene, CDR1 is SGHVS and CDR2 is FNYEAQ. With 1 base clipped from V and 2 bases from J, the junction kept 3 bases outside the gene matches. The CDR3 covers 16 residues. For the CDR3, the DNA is TGTGCCAGCAGCTTAGAGGCTAGCGGGGGGGCCTACGAGCAGTACTTC. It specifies CASSLEASGGAYEQYF. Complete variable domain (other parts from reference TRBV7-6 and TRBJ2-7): GAGVSQSPRYKVTKRGQDVALRCDPISGHVSLYWYRQALGQGPEFLTYFNYEAQQDKSGLPNDRFSAERPEGSISTLTIQRTEQRDSAMYRCASSLEASGGAYEQYFGPGTRLTVT.

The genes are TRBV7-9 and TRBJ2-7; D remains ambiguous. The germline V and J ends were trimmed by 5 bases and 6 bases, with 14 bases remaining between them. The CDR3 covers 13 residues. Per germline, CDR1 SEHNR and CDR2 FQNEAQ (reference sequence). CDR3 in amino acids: CASSRSVSSEQYF. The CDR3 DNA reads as TGTGCCAGCAGCCGTTCTGTGAGCTCCGAGCAGTACTTC. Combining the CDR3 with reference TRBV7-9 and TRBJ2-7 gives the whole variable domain DTGVSQNPRHKITKRGQNVTFRCDPISEHNRLYWYRQTLGQGPEFLTYFQNEAQLEKSRLLSDRFSAERPKGSFSTLEIQRTEQGDSAMYLCASSRSVSSEQYFGPGTRLTVT.

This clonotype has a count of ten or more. DNA of the CDR3: TGTGCCACCAGCAGAGAGAAGGTCGGTCCCTACGAGCAGTACTTC. Protein sequence: CATSREKVGPYEQYF. J is TRBJ2-7 and V is TRBV15; the D is unclear. CDR1 and CDR2 (germline): LNHNV, YYDKDF (reference sequence). This CDR3 is built from 15 residues. With 0 bases removed from V and 2 bases from J, the gap between germline ends came to 11 bases. Variable domain in full (rest from reference TRBV15 and TRBJ2-7): DAMVIQNPRYQVTQFGKPVTLSCSQTLNHNVMYWYQQKSSQAPKLLFHYYDKDFNNEADTPDNFQSRRPNTSFCFLDIRSPGLGDTAMYLCATSREKVGPYEQYFGPGTRLTVT.

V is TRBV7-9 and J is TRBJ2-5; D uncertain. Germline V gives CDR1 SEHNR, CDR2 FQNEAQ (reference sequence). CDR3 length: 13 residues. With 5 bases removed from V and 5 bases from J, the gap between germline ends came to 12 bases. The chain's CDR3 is CASSALEQETQYF. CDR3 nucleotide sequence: TGTGCCAGCAGCGCTCTAGAGCAGGAGACCCAGTACTTC.

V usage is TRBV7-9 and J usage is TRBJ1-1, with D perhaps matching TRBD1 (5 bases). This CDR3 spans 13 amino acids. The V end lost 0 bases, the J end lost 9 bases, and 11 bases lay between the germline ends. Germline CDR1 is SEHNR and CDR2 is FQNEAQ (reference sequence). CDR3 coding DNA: TGTGCCAGCAGCTTAGCGCCAGGGAAGAAAGCTTTCTTT. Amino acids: CASSLAPGKKAFF.

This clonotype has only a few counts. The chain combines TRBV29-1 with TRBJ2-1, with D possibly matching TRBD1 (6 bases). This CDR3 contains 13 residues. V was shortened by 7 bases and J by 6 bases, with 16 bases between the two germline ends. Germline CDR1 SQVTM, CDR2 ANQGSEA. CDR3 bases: TGCAGCGCCTGGGGGCAAGGGGGCAATGAGCAGTTCTTC. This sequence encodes CSAWGQGGNEQFF.

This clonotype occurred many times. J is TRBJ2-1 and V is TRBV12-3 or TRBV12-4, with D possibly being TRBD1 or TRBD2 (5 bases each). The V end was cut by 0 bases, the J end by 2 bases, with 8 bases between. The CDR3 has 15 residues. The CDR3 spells CASSLAGVAYNEQFF. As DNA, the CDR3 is TGTGCCAGCAGTTTAGCGGGGGTAGCCTACAATGAGCAGTTCTTC.